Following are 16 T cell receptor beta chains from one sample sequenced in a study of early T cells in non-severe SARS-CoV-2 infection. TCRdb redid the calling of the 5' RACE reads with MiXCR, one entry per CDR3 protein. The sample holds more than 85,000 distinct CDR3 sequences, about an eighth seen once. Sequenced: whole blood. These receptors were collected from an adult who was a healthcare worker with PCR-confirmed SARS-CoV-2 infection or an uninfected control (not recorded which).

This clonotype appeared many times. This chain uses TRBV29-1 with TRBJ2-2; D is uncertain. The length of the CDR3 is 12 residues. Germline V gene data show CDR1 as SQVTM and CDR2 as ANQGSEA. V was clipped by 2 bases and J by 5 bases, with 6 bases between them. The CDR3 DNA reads TGCAGCGTTGAACGTGGGACCGGGGAGCTGTTTTTT. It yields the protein CSVERGTGELFF.

CDR3 nucleotide sequence: TGTGCCAGCCGGTCCCTCGGGACTCCTGAAAACACCATATATTTT. Translated: CASRSLGTPENTIYF. The chain uses TRBV28 and TRBJ1-3; possibly TRBD1 for D (5 bases). Germline lookup yields CDR1 MDHEN and CDR2 SYDVKM. This CDR3 contains 15 residues. V gave up 8 bases and J gave up 6 bases, with 20 bases separating them.

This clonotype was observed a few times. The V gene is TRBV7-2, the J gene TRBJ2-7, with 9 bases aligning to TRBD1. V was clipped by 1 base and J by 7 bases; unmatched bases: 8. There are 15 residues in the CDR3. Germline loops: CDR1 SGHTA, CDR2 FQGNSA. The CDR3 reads CASSLEGTGWKEQYF. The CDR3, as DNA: TGTGCCAGCAGCTTAGAGGGGACAGGGTGGAAGGAGCAGTACTTC.

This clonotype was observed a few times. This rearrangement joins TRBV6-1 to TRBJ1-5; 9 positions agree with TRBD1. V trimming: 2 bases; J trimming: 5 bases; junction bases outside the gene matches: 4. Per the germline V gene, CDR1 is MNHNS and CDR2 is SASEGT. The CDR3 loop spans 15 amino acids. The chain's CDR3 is CASSEYRGRDQPQHF. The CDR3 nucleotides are TGTGCCAGCAGTGAATACAGGGGGCGCGATCAGCCCCAGCATTTT.

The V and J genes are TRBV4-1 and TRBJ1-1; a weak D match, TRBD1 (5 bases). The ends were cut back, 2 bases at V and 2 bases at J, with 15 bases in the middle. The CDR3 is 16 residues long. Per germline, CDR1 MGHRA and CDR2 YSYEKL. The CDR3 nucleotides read TGCGCCAGCAGCCAACGCATGGCCGGGGCCAACACTGAAGCTTTCTTT. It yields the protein CASSQRMAGANTEAFF.

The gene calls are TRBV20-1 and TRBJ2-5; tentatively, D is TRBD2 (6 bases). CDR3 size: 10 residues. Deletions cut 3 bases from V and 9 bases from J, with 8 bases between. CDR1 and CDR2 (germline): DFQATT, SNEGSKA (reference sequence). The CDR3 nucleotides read TGCAGTGCTAGTTGGGAGGCCCAGTACTTC. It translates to CSASWEAQYF.

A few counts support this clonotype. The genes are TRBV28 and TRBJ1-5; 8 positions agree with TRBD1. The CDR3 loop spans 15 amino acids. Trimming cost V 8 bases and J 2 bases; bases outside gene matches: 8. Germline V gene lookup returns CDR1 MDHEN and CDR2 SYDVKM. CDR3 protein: CASSDPDRGNQPQHF. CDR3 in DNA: TGTGCCAGCTCGGACCCGGACAGGGGCAATCAGCCCCAGCATTTT.

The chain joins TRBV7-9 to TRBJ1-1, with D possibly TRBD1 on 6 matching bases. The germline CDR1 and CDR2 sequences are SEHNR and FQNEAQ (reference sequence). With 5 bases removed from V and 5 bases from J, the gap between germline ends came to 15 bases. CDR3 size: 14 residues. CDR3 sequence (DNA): TGTGCCAGCAGCGGACGTGGACAGTTTACTGAAGCTTTCTTT. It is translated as CASSGRGQFTEAFF.

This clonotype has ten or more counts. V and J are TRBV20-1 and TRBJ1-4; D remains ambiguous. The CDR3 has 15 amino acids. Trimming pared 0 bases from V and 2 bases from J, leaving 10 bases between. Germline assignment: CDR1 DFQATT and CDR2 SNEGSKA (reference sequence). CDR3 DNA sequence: TGCAGTGCTAGAGATCTAGGCGTTACTAATGAAAAACTGTTTTTT. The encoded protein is CSARDLGVTNEKLFF.

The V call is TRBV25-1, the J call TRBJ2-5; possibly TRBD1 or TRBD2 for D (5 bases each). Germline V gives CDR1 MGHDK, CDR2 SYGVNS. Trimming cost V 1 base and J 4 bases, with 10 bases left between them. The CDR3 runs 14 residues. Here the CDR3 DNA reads TGTGCCAGCAGTGAATTAGGGACGGTAGAGACCCAGTACTTC. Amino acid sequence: CASSELGTVETQYF.

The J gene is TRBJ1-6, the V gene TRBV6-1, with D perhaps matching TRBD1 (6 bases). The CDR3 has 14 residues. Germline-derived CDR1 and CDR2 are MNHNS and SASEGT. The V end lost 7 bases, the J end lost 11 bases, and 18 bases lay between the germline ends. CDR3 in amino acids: CASKSGQWGPPLHF. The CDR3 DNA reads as TGTGCCAGCAAGAGTGGACAGTGGGGTCCACCCCTCCACTTT.

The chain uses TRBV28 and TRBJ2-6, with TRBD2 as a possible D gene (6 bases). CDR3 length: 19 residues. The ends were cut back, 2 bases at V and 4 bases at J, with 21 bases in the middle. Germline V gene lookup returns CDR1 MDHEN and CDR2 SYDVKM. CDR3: CASSLSPGQGGAGANVLTF. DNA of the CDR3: TGTGCCAGCAGTTTAAGCCCCGGGCAGGGAGGCGCCGGGGCCAACGTCCTGACTTTC.

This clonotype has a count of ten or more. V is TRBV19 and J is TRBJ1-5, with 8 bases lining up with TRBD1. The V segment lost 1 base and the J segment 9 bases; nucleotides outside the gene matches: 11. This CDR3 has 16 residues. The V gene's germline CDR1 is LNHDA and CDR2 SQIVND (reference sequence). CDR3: CASSIAGGTGLLPQHF. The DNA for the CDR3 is TGTGCCAGTAGTATAGCGGGGGGGACAGGTCTGCTGCCCCAGCATTTT. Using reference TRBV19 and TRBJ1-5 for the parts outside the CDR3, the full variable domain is DGGITQSPKYLFRKEGQNVTLSCEQNLNHDAMYWYRQDPGQGLRLIYYSQIVNDFQKGDIAEGYSVSREKKESFPLTVTSAQKNPTAFYLCASSIAGGTGLLPQHFGDGTRLSIL.

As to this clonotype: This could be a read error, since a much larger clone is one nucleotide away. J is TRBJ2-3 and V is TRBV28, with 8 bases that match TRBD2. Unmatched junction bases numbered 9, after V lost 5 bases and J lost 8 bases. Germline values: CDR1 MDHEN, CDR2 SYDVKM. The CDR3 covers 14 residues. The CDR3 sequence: CASSPIAGIVTQYF. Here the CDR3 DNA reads TGTGCCAGCAGTCCTATAGCGGGAATTGTTACGCAGTATTTT.

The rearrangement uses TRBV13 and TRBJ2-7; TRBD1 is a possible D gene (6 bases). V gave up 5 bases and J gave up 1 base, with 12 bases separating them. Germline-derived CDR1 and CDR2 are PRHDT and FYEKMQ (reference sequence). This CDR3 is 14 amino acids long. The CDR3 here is CASSRKGQSYEQYF. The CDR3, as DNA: TGTGCCAGCAGCCGAAAAGGACAGTCCTACGAGCAGTACTTC.

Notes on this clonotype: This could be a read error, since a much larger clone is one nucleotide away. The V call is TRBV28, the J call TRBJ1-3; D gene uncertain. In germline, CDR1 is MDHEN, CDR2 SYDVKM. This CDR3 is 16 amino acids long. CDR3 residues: CASSLPPGDSGNTVYF. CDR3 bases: TGTGCCAGCAGTCTCCCCCCGGGAGACTCTGGAAACACCGTATATTTT.